This T cell receptor (beta chain) was identified in a study of a mutant IDH1 vaccine in newly diagnosed glioma. Study information: Most had both radiotherapy and temozolomide beforehand; others had only one.

Assay: immunoSEQ multiplex PCR; the TCRdb copy retains only in-frame clones and omits some. The sample carries 95,000 to 100,000 clones, around nine tenths recorded once. CDR3 length: 20 amino acids. The germline V gene has CDR1 SNHLY and CDR2 FYNNEI. V was pared by 6 bases and J by 4 bases, with 22 bases of the junction left unmatched. The sample's time point: baseline, week 1 (first vaccination visit). Treatment defined: pre-vaccination baseline after standard-of-care therapy. The TCR comes from a woman aged 45-59 years with glioma. The chain uses TRBV2 and TRBJ2-5; 11 nucleotides agree with TRBD2. The starting material was PBMCs, obtained from a glioma patient treated with radiotherapy, temozolomide or both. The CDR3 DNA reads as TGTGCCAGCAGAGGAAGAGCCAGATTGACTAGCGGGAAAGAAAGAGAGACCCAGTACTTC. It yields the protein CASRGRARLTSGKERETQYF.